This TCR beta chain was captured by sequencing in a study of blood T cell repertoires in COVID-19. Study summary: The study drew acute and convalescent COVID-19 samples from the United States, Italy and Spain.

Assay used: immunoSEQ multiplex PCR; TCRdb lists only in-frame clones, some missing. The table has 40,000 to 55,000 clones, more than 65% seen once. The table lists this clone with a few counts. Trimming shortened V by 3 bases and J by 10 bases, and 16 bases separated the two germline ends. The length of the CDR3 is 15 residues. Germline values: CDR1 SNHLY, CDR2 FYNNEI. This chain joins TRBV2 and TRBJ1-6; no definite D call. The sequenced sample consisted of peripheral blood. The TCR sequence derives from a woman aged 70-85 years with acute or convalescent COVID-19. CDR3 DNA sequence: TGTGCCAGCAGTGATAATACAGTGCGTTACTCACCCCTCCACTTT. Translated: CASSDNTVRYSPLHF.